Given below is one T cell receptor beta chain in context. Its binding antigen is unknown. There are no base qualities to consult, and no much larger clone falls within one base. For sequencing of the TCRbeta CDR3 region, genomic DNA was extracted from the sorted cells. TCRbeta CDR3 regions were sequenced using the immunoSEQ Assay. This immuneACCESS table, as held by TCRdb, lists in-frame sequences with V and J called but not all clones. Of the missing ones, under half trace to an unresolved V gene in checked studies; the others have no known cause. This sample lists around 61,000 clones; approximately 92% were detected once. The ten top clones hold over 20% of the sample. The trial excluded patients who had a history of autoimmune disease or who were on systemic immunosuppression. Peripheral blood for TCR sequencing was drawn from every dose cohort at baseline, at cycle 4 day 1 and at cycle 7 day 1. Samples came from an open-label, multicenter, first-in-human phase I dose-escalation trial of ivuxolimab. The trial enrolled adults with locally advanced or metastatic head and neck squamous cell, hepatocellular, melanoma or renal cell carcinoma. Before TCR sequencing, CD4+ and CD8+ T cells were separately sorted from peripheral blood.

This specimen comes from a study of OX40 agonist ivuxolimab in advanced cancers. As for the study more broadly: The costimulatory receptor OX40 (CD134) was targeted by ivuxolimab, a fully human IgG2 agonistic monoclonal antibody. Intravenous ivuxolimab was administered to patients every 2 weeks at six dose levels: 0.01, 0.1, 0.3, 1.5, 3 and 10 mg/kg. Among the 50 to 55 dose-escalation patients, about 19 had hepatocellular carcinoma, roughly 15 melanoma, 9 renal cell carcinoma and 9 head and neck cancer. In the dose-escalation cohort, around 80% of patients were male, and the mean age was 60 years with a range of roughly 20 to 80. Prior anti-PD-1, anti-PD-L1 or anti-CTLA-4 therapy was permitted, and about two fifths of dose-escalation patients had received checkpoint inhibitors. Partial responses occurred in three dose-escalation patients: two with cutaneous melanoma and one with hepatocellular carcinoma. Peripheral TCRbeta sequencing aimed to test whether ivuxolimab altered TCR sequence diversity and caused clonal T-cell expansion. The paper describes the monotherapy dose-escalation part (N of about 52 patients) of the phase I trial of ivuxolimab.

V is pared back by 7 bases and J by 5 bases, with 11 bases lying between the germline termini. In the germline V gene, CDR1 corresponds to SQVTM and CDR2 to ANQGSEA. The CDR3 numbers 11 residues from cysteine through phenylalanine. The retained sequence is limited to the CDR3, 33 bases, with the frame set at the first base. The investigation overall reported the following: Partial responders in the 0.1-3.0 mg/kg groups had among the lowest normalized peripheral clonal expansion, especially among CD8+ T cells. After ivuxolimab, expanded clones were on average more numerous among CD8+ T cells than among CD4+ T cells. Low levels of normalized T-cell clonal expansion were also seen in some nonresponding patients. The antigen specificity of the clonally expanded peripheral T cells was not determined. Clonal expansion of both CD4+ and CD8+ blood T cells was observed from baseline to week 6 at doses 0.1 to 3.0 mg/kg.

The sequencing used CD4+ or CD8+ T cells sorted from blood, collected in a trial of the OX40 agonist ivuxolimab. The receptor was isolated from an adult with an advanced solid tumor such as melanoma, head and neck, liver or kidney cancer. The rearranged segments are TRBV29-1 and TRBJ1-1; confidence is insufficient to name the D gene. The CDR3 region: CSAYRETEAFF. DNA sequence: TGCAGCGCCTACCGTGAGACTGAAGCTTTCTTT. When the CDR3 is completed using the reference TRBV29-1 and TRBJ1-1 genes on either side, the full variable domain is SAVISQKPSRDICQRGTSLTIQCQVDSQVTMMFWYRQQPGQSLTLIATANQGSEATYESGFVIDKFPISRPNLTFSTLTVSNMSPEDSSIYLCSAYRETEAFFGQGTRLTVV.